The 15 T cell receptor beta chains presented below share a single source sample, sequenced in a study of blood T cell repertoires in COVID-19. Sequencing was performed with immunoSEQ multiplex PCR; in TCRdb, only in-frame clones are kept and a portion is missing. This table holds 150,000 to 200,000 clones, 90% found once. Sequencing input: peripheral blood. Source of these receptors: a man in his fifties with acute or convalescent COVID-19.

This clone is a singleton in its sample. The chain employs TRBV7-2 and TRBJ2-2; perhaps TRBD1 as D (5 bases). V lost 7 bases and J lost 6, with 15 bases in between. The CDR3 is 14 amino acids. Per the germline V gene, CDR1 is SGHTA and CDR2 is FQGNSA. The CDR3 nucleotides are TGTGCCAGCACCATCCGACAGATCGCCGGGGAGCTGTTTTTT. As protein: CASTIRQIAGELFF.

This clone has just a few counts. The V and J genes are TRBV3-1 (or the pseudogene TRBV3-2) and TRBJ1-2, with D unresolved. V lost 2 bases to trimming and J lost 8 bases, with 6 bases between them. The CDR3 consists of 11 residues. CDR1 and CDR2 (germline): LGHDT, YNNKEL (reference sequence). CDR3 sequence (DNA): TGTGCCAGCAGCCAAAATCAGGGCTACACCTTC. Residues: CASSQNQGYTF.

This rearrangement joins TRBV7-2 to TRBJ1-1; 7 bases are a match to TRBD1. V gave up 5 bases and J gave up 2 bases; unmatched junction bases: 5. The CDR3 spans 14 residues. Germline CDR1 is SGHTA and CDR2 is FQGNSA. The CDR3 protein is CASSPGGLNTEAFF. The CDR3, as DNA: TGTGCCAGCAGCCCAGGGGGGTTAAACACTGAAGCTTTCTTT.

The V gene is TRBV4-1, the J gene TRBJ1-4, with D hard to call. CDR1 and CDR2 from the germline V gene are MGHRA and YSYEKL. Trimming pared 0 bases from V and 8 bases from J, leaving 13 bases between. The CDR3 spans 15 residues. Written as DNA, the CDR3 is TGCGCCAGCAGCCAAGATCCCAGGCAGTCGGAAAAACTGTTTTTT. Its protein is CASSQDPRQSEKLFF.

V gene TRBV5-1 combines with J gene TRBJ2-3, with 7 nucleotides matching TRBD2. This CDR3 has 15 residues. CDR1 and CDR2 from the germline V gene are SGHRS and YFSETQ. V trimming: 0 bases; J trimming: 0 bases; junction bases outside the gene matches: 1. CDR3: CASSLALASTDTQYF. In DNA form, the CDR3 reads TGCGCCAGCAGCTTGGCACTAGCGAGCACAGATACGCAGTATTTT.

This clone was observed a single time. The chain is built from TRBV5-1 and TRBJ1-1; D possibly corresponds to TRBD1 (5 bases). The germline V gene encodes CDR1 SGHRS and CDR2 YFSETQ. The CDR3 totals 15 residues. The V and J ends lost 1 base and 2 bases respectively, with 12 bases between them. CDR3 nucleotide sequence: TGCGCCAGCAGCTTGTTAGGGGATGGAAACACTGAAGCTTTCTTT. Translated, it gives CASSLLGDGNTEAFF.

The chain combines TRBV30 with TRBJ1-1; 7 bases match TRBD1. CDR1 and CDR2 from the germline V gene are GTSNPN and SVGIG (reference sequence). CDR3 length: 15 residues. V trimming: 0 bases; J trimming: 3 bases; junction bases outside the gene matches: 7. The CDR3 coding sequence is TGTGCCTGGAGTGTCAGGGGGAAAGTGGACACTGAAGCTTTCTTT. As protein: CAWSVRGKVDTEAFF. Full variable domain (outside the CDR3, taken from reference TRBV30 and TRBJ1-1): SQTIHQWPATLVQPVGSPLSLECTVEGTSNPNLYWYRQAAGRGLQLLFYSVGIGQISSEVPQNLSASRPQDRQFILSSKKLLLSDSGFYLCAWSVRGKVDTEAFFGQGTRLTVV.

CDR3 nucleotides: TGCGCCAGCAGCCCACCGATTCTTGGGACAGGGGGCTACGAGCAGTACTTC. Translating it yields CASSPPILGTGGYEQYF. The chain carries TRBV5-1 and TRBJ2-7, with TRBD1 matching over 11 bases. V dropped 4 bases and J dropped 3; count of bases not matched to a gene: 12. The germline V gene encodes CDR1 SGHRS and CDR2 YFSETQ. This CDR3 region has 17 residues. Full variable domain (rest looked up from reference TRBV5-1 and TRBJ2-7): KAGVTQTPRYLIKTRGQQVTLSCSPISGHRSVSWYQQTPGQGLQFLFEYFSETQRNKGNFPGRFSGRQFSNSRSEMNVSTLELGDSALYLCASSPPILGTGGYEQYFGPGTRLTVT.

This clone occurred a few times. The chain combines TRBV27 with TRBJ2-2; tentative D call: TRBD1 (6 bases). The CDR3 is 15 amino acids. From germline, CDR1 is MNHEY and CDR2 SMNVEV (reference sequence). Trimming removed 2 bases from V and 2 bases from J, with 9 bases in between. CDR3 bases: TGTGCCAGCAGTTTAGGTGGGGGCAACACCGGGGAGCTGTTTTTT. Translation: CASSLGGGNTGELFF.

This clone occurred once. The V gene is TRBV6-2 or TRBV6-3, the J gene TRBJ2-7, with D possibly being TRBD1 (5 bases). Germline loops: CDR1 MNHEY, CDR2 SVGEGT. V was shortened by 3 bases and J by 0 bases, with 24 bases between the two germline ends. This CDR3 region has 19 residues. CDR3 in DNA: TGTGCCAGCAGTTATACTGTATCTGGGGCCACAACAAACTCCTACGAGCAGTACGTC. This encodes CASSYTVSGATTNSYEQYV.

V and J are TRBV28 and TRBJ2-7, with TRBD2 matching over 15 bases. The V gene end was trimmed by 2 bases and the J gene end by 2 bases; junction bases not matched to a gene: 19. CDR3 length: 22 amino acids. Germline CDR1 is MDHEN and CDR2 is SYDVKM. CDR3 sequence (DNA): TGTGCCAGCAGTTTACTGTGGCAGGACTCCGGACTAGCGGGAGGGTCGGCCTACGAGCAGTACTTC. Translation: CASSLLWQDSGLAGGSAYEQYF.

This clone was found once. The chain links TRBV3-1 (or the pseudogene TRBV3-2) to TRBJ2-3; 7 positions agree with TRBD1. Trimming at V came to 4 bases and at J to 0 bases, leaving 10 bases not matched to a gene. The CDR3 is 17 residues long. Germline values: CDR1 LGHDT, CDR2 YNNKEL (reference sequence). The CDR3 sequence: CASSPRFRDRSTDTQYF. The CDR3 nucleotides are TGTGCCAGCAGCCCTCGCTTCCGGGACAGAAGCACAGATACGCAGTATTTT.

The V call is TRBV19, the J call TRBJ2-3, with 7 bases aligning to TRBD1. Germline V gene data show CDR1 as LNHDA and CDR2 as SQIVND (reference sequence). The CDR3 spans 15 residues. Trimming took 3 bases from V and 4 from J; bases not matched to a gene: 7. In DNA form, the CDR3 reads TGTGCCAGTAGTATCGGGACCAGGGGGTCAGATACGCAGTATTTT. It yields the protein CASSIGTRGSDTQYF.

The chain carries TRBV11-3 and TRBJ1-5; 10 bases are a match to TRBD1. The CDR3 sequence is 19 residues long. Losses at the gene ends were 4 bases for V and 7 bases for J; bases not matched to a gene: 19. Per germline, CDR1 SGHNT and CDR2 YENEEA. CDR3 coding DNA: TGTGCCAGCAGCTACCCTTTCGCCGGGACAGGGGAGCGAAAACAGCCCCAGCATTTT. Protein: CASSYPFAGTGERKQPQHF. Filled out from reference TRBV11-3 and TRBJ1-5, the complete variable domain reads EAGVVQSPRYKIIEKKQPVAFWCNPISGHNTLYWYLQNLGQGPELLIRYENEEAVDDSQLPKDRFSAERLKGVDSTLKIQPAELGDSAVYLCASSYPFAGTGERKQPQHFGDGTRLSIL.

The sample holds one count of this clone. V gene TRBV9 combines with J gene TRBJ2-1, with 13 bases aligning to TRBD2. The V gene end was trimmed by 3 bases and the J gene end by 4 bases; junction bases not matched to a gene: 10. Per the germline V gene, CDR1 is SGDLS and CDR2 is YYNGEE. This CDR3 region has 18 residues. The CDR3: CASSAGTGGLAGYNEQFF. Written as DNA, the CDR3 is TGTGCCAGCAGCGCCGGGACAGGGGGACTAGCGGGGTACAATGAGCAGTTCTTC.